This TCR beta chain appears in the sequencing data of a study of T cells in narcolepsy. The protocol was immunoSEQ multiplex PCR, while the TCRdb copy is restricted to in-frame clones and leaves out a portion. The sample holds 30,000 to 40,000 clones, about 90% seen once. CDR1 and CDR2 from the germline V gene are MNHEY and SMNVEV (reference sequence). V was clipped by 4 bases and J by 1 base, with 5 bases between them. CDR3 length: 14 residues. The V and J genes are TRBV27 and TRBJ1-6; D is unclear. The sequenced sample was CD45RA- memory CD4+ T cells from PBMCs. The receptor comes from a human donor with narcolepsy. The CDR3 DNA sequence: TGTGCCAGCAGTTGGCAGTCCTATAATTCACCCCTCCACTTT. This sequence encodes CASSWQSYNSPLHF.